This T cell receptor beta chain was sequenced for a study of cytomegalovirus exposure and HLA in healthy donors. CDR1 and CDR2 (germline): SGHAT, FQNNGV. This CDR3 is built from 14 residues. The V segment lost 7 bases and the J segment 5 bases; nucleotides outside the gene matches: 11. In the PCR, 60 Vbeta and 13 Jbeta primers were used. The table came from immunoSEQ multiplex PCR; TCRdb's copy has only in-frame clones and leaves some out. The sample shows roughly 120,000 clones, over 60% of them seen only once. This receptor was identified in a human donor in good health. Sequencing was carried out using PBMCs. This rearrangement joins TRBV11-2 to TRBJ2-7; the match to TRBD1 covers 7 bases. The CDR3 spells CASKTRQGSHEQYF. The DNA of the CDR3 is TGTGCCAGCAAAACGAGACAGGGAAGTCACGAGCAGTACTTC.